This T cell receptor (beta chain) comes out of a study of blood T cell repertoires in COVID-19. Whole-study context: Samples taken during acute and convalescent COVID-19 were collected in the United States, Italy and Spain. Sources were T cells, B-cell-depleted T cells, or PBMCs; the material itself was cDNA or gDNA.

CDR1 and CDR2 (germline): MNHEY, SVGAGI. This CDR3 contains 15 residues. V was clipped by 2 bases and J by 7 bases, with 12 bases between them. Original processing notes: Amplifying reference gene primers gave estimates of nucleated cell counts. The assay was immunoSEQ multiplex PCR, and TCRdb's table has in-frame clones only and misses some. That table gives V, J and clone size, and the DNA gave D and trimming. The data show 200,000 to 250,000 clones, with more than 75% seen just once and around 1% held by the top ten. The rearrangement joins TRBV6-5 to TRBJ1-6, with D tentatively TRBD1 (6 bases). This TCR was sampled from a man in his forties with acute or convalescent COVID-19. Source material: peripheral blood. The CDR3 DNA sequence: TGTGCCAGCAGTTACGCCACAGGGAGAAATTCACCCCTCCACTTT. Translation gives CASSYATGRNSPLHF.